The clone carrying this T cell receptor beta chain was counted only a few times. Its antigen is unknown. Using immunoSEQ multiplex PCR, the repertoire was profiled, and TCRdb retains in-frame clones only, with some absent. In the table there are roughly 99,000 clones, about nine tenths of which are singletons. V lost 1 base, J lost 0 bases, and 16 bases lay in between. This CDR3 spans 17 amino acids. Germline CDR1 reads SGHVS; CDR2 reads FNYEAQ. The entry originates in a study of T cell responses to AZD1222 COVID-19 vaccine. Study-level background: Second doses that came at about 4 or about 12 weeks were put together. Findings and limits, study-wide: Vaccine-related CD4 TCRs covered spike, predominating at 160-218 and 743-854. Clonal diversity may have been underestimated, and the donors were mostly white British, with more females than males. The reported proportion of spike-specific TCRs targeting unmutated variant regions was nearly half.

The chain couples TRBV7-6 to TRBJ2-7; D might be TRBD2 (5 bases). Sequenced here: peripheral blood, sampled on day 0 of AZD1222 vaccination. The receptor's source is an adult in good health. The CDR3 region has the DNA TGTGCCAGCAGCTTAGGGACTGGGCAAACCGTCTCCTACGAGCAGTACTTC. Translating gives CASSLGTGQTVSYEQYF. The whole variable domain, filled in from reference TRBV7-6 and TRBJ2-7, reads GAGVSQSPRYKVTKRGQDVALRCDPISGHVSLYWYRQALGQGPEFLTYFNYEAQQDKSGLPNDRFSAERPEGSISTLTIQRTEQRDSAMYRCASSLGTGQTVSYEQYFGPGTRLTVT.